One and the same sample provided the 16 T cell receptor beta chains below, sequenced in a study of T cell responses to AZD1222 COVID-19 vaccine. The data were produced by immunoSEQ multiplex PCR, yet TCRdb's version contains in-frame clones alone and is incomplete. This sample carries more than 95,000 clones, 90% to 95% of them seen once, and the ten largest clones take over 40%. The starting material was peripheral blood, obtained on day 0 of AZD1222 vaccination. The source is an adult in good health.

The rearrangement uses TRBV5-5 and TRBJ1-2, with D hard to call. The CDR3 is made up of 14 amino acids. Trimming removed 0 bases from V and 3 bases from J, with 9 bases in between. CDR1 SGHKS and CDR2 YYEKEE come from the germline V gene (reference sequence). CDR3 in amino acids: CASSLGLKDYGYTF. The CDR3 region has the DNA TGTGCCAGCAGCTTGGGACTCAAAGACTATGGCTACACCTTC.

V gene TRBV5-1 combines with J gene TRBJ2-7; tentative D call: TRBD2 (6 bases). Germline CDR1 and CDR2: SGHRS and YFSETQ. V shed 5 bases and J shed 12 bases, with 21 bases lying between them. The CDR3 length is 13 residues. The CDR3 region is CASSQDRDSPLYF. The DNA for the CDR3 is TGCGCCAGCAGTCAGGACCGGGACTCCCCGTTGTACTTC.

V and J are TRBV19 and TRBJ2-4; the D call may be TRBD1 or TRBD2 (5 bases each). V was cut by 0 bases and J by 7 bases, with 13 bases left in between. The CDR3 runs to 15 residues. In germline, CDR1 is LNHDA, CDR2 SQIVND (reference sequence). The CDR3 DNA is TGTGCCAGTAGTATAGATCTGGGGGTCCGGAACATTCAGTACTTC. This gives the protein CASSIDLGVRNIQYF. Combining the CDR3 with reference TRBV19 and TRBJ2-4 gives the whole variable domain DGGITQSPKYLFRKEGQNVTLSCEQNLNHDAMYWYRQDPGQGLRLIYYSQIVNDFQKGDIAEGYSVSREKKESFPLTVTSAQKNPTAFYLCASSIDLGVRNIQYFGAGTRLSVL.

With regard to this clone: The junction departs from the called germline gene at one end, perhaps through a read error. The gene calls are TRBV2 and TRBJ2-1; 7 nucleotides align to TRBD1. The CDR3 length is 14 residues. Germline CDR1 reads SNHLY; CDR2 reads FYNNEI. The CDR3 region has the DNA TGTGCCAGCGCAAACAGACAGGGTTACACTGAGCAGTTCTTC. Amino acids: CASANRQGYTEQFF.

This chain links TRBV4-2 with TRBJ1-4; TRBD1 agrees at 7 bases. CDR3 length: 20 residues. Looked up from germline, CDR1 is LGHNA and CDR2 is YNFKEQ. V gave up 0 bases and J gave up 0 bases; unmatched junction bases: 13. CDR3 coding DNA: TGTGCCAGCAGCCAAGAACCACCCCCCGGGACAGCTGCAACTAATGAAAAACTGTTTTTT. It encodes CASSQEPPPGTAATNEKLFF.

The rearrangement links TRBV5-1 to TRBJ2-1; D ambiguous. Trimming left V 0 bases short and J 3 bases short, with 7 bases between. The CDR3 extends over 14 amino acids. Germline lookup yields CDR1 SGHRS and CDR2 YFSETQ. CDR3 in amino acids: CASSLGLYYNEQFF. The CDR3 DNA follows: TGCGCCAGCAGCTTGGGTCTGTACTACAATGAGCAGTTCTTC.

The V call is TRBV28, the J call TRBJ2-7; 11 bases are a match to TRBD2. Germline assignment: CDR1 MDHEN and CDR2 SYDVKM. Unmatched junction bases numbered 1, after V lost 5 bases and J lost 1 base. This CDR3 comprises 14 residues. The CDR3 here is CASSASGGSYEQYF. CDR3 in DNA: TGTGCCAGCAGTGCTAGCGGGGGGTCCTACGAGCAGTACTTC.

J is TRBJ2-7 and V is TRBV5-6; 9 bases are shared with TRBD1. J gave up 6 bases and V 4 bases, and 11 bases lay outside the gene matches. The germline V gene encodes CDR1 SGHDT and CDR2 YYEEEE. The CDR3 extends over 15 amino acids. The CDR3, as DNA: TGTGCCAGCAGCCCTTGGACAGGGGAATGGGCCGAGCAGTACTTC. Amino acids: CASSPWTGEWAEQYF.

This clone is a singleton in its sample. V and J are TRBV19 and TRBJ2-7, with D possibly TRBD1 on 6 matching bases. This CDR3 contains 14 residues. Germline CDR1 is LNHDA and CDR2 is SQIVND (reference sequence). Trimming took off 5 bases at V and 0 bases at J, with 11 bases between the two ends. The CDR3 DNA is TGTGCCAGTAGTCCAAGGACAGCCTCCTACGAGCAGTACTTC. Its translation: CASSPRTASYEQYF. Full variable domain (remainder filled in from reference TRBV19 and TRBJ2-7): DGGITQSPKYLFRKEGQNVTLSCEQNLNHDAMYWYRQDPGQGLRLIYYSQIVNDFQKGDIAEGYSVSREKKESFPLTVTSAQKNPTAFYLCASSPRTASYEQYFGPGTRLTVT.

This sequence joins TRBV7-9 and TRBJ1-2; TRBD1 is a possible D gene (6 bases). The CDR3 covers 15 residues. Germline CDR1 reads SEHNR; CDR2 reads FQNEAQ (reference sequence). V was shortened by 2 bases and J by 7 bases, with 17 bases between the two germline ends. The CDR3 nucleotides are TGTGCCAGCAGCTTACTCACGCCAGGAGGGGGTGGCTACACCTTC. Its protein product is CASSLLTPGGGGYTF. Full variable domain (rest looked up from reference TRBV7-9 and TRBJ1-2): DTGVSQNPRHKITKRGQNVTFRCDPISEHNRLYWYRQTLGQGPEFLTYFQNEAQLEKSRLLSDRFSAERPKGSFSTLEIQRTEQGDSAMYLCASSLLTPGGGGYTFGSGTRLTVV.

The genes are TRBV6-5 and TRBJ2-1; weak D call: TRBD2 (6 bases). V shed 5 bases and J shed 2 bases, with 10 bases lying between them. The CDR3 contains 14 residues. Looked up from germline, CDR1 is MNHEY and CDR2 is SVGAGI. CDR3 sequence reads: CASSLATTYNEQFF. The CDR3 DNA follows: TGTGCCAGCAGTCTAGCGACGACCTACAATGAGCAGTTCTTC.

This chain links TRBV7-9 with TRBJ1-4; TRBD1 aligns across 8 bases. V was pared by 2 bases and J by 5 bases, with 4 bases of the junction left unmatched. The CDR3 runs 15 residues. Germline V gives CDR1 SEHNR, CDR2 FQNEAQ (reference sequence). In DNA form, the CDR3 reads TGTGCCAGCAGCTTAAGACAGGGGTCGAATGAAAAACTGTTTTTT. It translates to CASSLRQGSNEKLFF. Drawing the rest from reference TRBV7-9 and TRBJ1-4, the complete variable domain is DTGVSQNPRHKITKRGQNVTFRCDPISEHNRLYWYRQTLGQGPEFLTYFQNEAQLEKSRLLSDRFSAERPKGSFSTLEIQRTEQGDSAMYLCASSLRQGSNEKLFFGSGTQLSVL.

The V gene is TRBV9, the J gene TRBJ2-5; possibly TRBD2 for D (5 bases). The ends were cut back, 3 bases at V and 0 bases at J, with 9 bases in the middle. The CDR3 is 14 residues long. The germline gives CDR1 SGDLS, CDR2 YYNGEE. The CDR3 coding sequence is TGTGCCAGCAGCGGGACTGCGTACCAAGAGACCCAGTACTTC. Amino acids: CASSGTAYQETQYF.

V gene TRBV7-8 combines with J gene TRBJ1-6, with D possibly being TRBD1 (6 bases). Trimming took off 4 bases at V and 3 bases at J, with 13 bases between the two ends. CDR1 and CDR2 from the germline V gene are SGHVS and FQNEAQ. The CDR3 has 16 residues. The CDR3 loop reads CASSSRQVVYNSPLHF. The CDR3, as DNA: TGTGCCAGCAGCTCGCGACAGGTGGTCTATAATTCACCCCTCCACTTT. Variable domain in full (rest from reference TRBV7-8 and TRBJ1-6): GAGVSQSPRYKVAKRGQDVALRCDPISGHVSLFWYQQALGQGPEFLTYFQNEAQLDKSGLPSDRFFAERPEGSVSTLKIQRTQQEDSAVYLCASSSRQVVYNSPLHFGNGTRLTVT.

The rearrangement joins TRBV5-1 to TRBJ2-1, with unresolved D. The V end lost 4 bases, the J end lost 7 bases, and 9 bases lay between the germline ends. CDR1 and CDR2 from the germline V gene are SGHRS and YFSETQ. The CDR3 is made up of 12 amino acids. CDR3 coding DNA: TGCGCCAGCAGCCTGGAGTGGAATGAGCAGTTCTTC. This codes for CASSLEWNEQFF.

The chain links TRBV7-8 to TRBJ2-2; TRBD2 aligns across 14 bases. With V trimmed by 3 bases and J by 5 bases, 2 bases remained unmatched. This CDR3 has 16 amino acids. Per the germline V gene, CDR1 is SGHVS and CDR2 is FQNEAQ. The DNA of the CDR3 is TGTGCCAGCAGCTTTGGACTAGCGGGAGGTACCGGGGAGCTGTTTTTT. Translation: CASSFGLAGGTGELFF.